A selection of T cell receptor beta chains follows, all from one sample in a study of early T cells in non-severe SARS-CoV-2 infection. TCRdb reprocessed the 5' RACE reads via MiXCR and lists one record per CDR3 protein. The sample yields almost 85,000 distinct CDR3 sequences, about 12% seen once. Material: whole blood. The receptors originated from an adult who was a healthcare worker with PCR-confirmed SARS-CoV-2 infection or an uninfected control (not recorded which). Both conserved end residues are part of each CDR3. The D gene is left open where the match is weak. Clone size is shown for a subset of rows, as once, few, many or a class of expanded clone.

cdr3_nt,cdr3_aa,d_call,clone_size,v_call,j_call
TGTGCCAGCAGCAGTGGGCGGGGAGACTACAATGAGCAGTTCTTC,CASSSGRGDYNEQFF,-,-,TRBV11-3,TRBJ2-1
TGTGCCAGCAGCTTACAGGGTTCCAGCACTGAAGCTTTCTTT,CASSLQGSSTEAFF,-,-,TRBV7-9,TRBJ1-1
TGTGCCAGCAGTTTAAACGGGGGGGTTAGCACAGATACGCAGTATTTT,CASSLNGGVSTDTQYF,TRBD2,many,TRBV12-3/TRBV12-4,TRBJ2-3
TGTGCCAGCAGCTGGGACAGCTCTGGAAACACCATATATTTT,CASSWDSSGNTIYF,TRBD1,-,TRBV6-1,TRBJ1-3
TGTGCCAGCAGCCAAGGAAGGTTGAGTAGAGACCCGAACACTGAAGCTTTCTTT,CASSQGRLSRDPNTEAFF,-,many,TRBV14,TRBJ1-1
TGTGCCAGCAGTCCACAGAGGACGGCTCAAGAGACCCAGTACTTC,CASSPQRTAQETQYF,-,many,TRBV12-3/TRBV12-4,TRBJ2-5
TGCGCCAGCAGTGAGTCGACGGGCAGGGAGACCCAGTACTTC,CASSESTGRETQYF,-,many,TRBV10-1,TRBJ2-5
TGTGCCAGCAGCCGCGGCGGCAGGGGGATTTGGGAAAAACTGTTTTTT,CASSRGGRGIWEKLFF,TRBD1,-,TRBV27,TRBJ1-4
TGTGCCAGCAGACCAGGAGCGGGGGGCAGCTACAATGAGCAGTTCTTC,CASRPGAGGSYNEQFF,TRBD2,many,TRBV11-2,TRBJ2-1
TGTGCCAGCAGCCGGCTCGGCCCGGGGCTAAATGAGCAGTTCTTC,CASSRLGPGLNEQFF,-,many,TRBV11-1,TRBJ2-1
TGTGCCAGCAGTTTTAAGCTCCCCTCGAGGGGGTTCTTC,CASSFKLPSRGFF,-,-,TRBV28,TRBJ2-1
TGTGCCAGCAGTTACCTGGCGACAGGGGGTTTGGAGACCCAGTACTTC,CASSYLATGGLETQYF,TRBD1,once,TRBV6-5,TRBJ2-5
TGTGCCAGCAGTTACTCGTCGTACGGCGGGAACACTGAAGCTTTCTTT,CASSYSSYGGNTEAFF,-,few,TRBV6-5,TRBJ1-1
TGCAGTGCTAGGTTTCAGGAAGAGACCCAGTACTTC,CSARFQEETQYF,-,few,TRBV20-1,TRBJ2-5
TGTGCCAGCTCAATCAGACCCGGGACAGGGGGTGGCGAGCAGTACTTC,CASSIRPGTGGGEQYF,TRBD1,-,TRBV18,TRBJ2-7
TGCGCCAGCAGCTTGAACGGTCCTTCATACAATGAGCAGTTCTTC,CASSLNGPSYNEQFF,-,-,TRBV5-1,TRBJ2-1
TGTGCCAGCAGCTTAGAGGCTAGCGGGAGGGGGTCCTACGAGCAGTACTTC,CASSLEASGRGSYEQYF,TRBD2,many,TRBV7-9,TRBJ2-7
TGTGCCAGCTCTCCCGGTCGGGACCTAATAACCTACGAGCAGTACTTC,CASSPGRDLITYEQYF,-,-,TRBV18,TRBJ2-7
TGTGCCAGCAGCTTAGATGGGACTGGGGCCAACGTCCTGACTTTC,CASSLDGTGANVLTF,-,-,TRBV11-3,TRBJ2-6
TGCAGCGTTGGGGGCGGGAGCTGGTACGAGCAGTACTTC,CSVGGGSWYEQYF,TRBD2,-,TRBV29-1,TRBJ2-7
TGCAGTGCTAGAGAGGGAAGGGACTACGAGCAGTACTTC,CSAREGRDYEQYF,-,few,TRBV20-1,TRBJ2-7
TGTGCCAGCAGCTCGTTCGGGACTAGCAGCCCTGAGGGCACCGGGGAGCTGTTTTTT,CASSSFGTSSPEGTGELFF,TRBD2,-,TRBV7-9,TRBJ2-2
TGTGTCAGCAGCCCCGCGGGGGGACAGGGCTCTGGCTACACCTTC,CVSSPAGGQGSGYTF,TRBD1,few,TRBV7-8,TRBJ1-2
TGCGCCAGCAGCTTGGAATGGGTTTTTGAGCAGTTCTTC,CASSLEWVFEQFF,-,-,TRBV5-1,TRBJ2-1
TGTGCCAGTAGTACAGGGACTAGCGGGGGTGATACGCAGTATTTT,CASSTGTSGGDTQYF,TRBD2,many,TRBV19,TRBJ2-3
TGTGCCAGCAGCCCCCGGGACAGGGGACATCACGAGCAGTACTTC,CASSPRDRGHHEQYF,TRBD1,-,TRBV3-1,TRBJ2-7
TGTGCCAGCAGCTCCTTGACAGGAACCGGGTCGAAGATACAAGAGACCCAGTACTTC,CASSSLTGTGSKIQETQYF,-,many,TRBV11-2,TRBJ2-5
TGCAGCGTGAGAGGGACCCTGACCTACGAGCAGTACTTC,CSVRGTLTYEQYF,-,few,TRBV29-1,TRBJ2-7
TGTGCCAGCAGCTTAGAGTTGGGCTACGAGCAGTACTTC,CASSLELGYEQYF,-,many,TRBV7-6,TRBJ2-7
TGTGCCAGCAGCTTAATTGTAGGGGCTGAGCAGTTCTTC,CASSLIVGAEQFF,-,many,TRBV7-3,TRBJ2-1
TGTGCCAGCAGCTACCTAGGGAGCGGGGGGGCAAATGAGCAGTTCTTC,CASSYLGSGGANEQFF,TRBD2,many,TRBV5-6,TRBJ2-1
TGTGCCAGCATTAGGCGAGATACGCAGTATTTT,CASIRRDTQYF,-,few,TRBV28,TRBJ2-3
TGTGCCAGCAGCGTAGCAGTGGAGGATACGCAGTATTTT,CASSVAVEDTQYF,-,-,TRBV9,TRBJ2-3
TGTGCCACCAGTCGCACGAGGTTGCTAATCGACAATGAGCAGTTCTTC,CATSRTRLLIDNEQFF,-,-,TRBV15,TRBJ2-1
TGTGCCACCAGTGATTTGCCAGGGGCCCGAGGGGAGCAGTTCTTC,CATSDLPGARGEQFF,-,many,TRBV24-1,TRBJ2-1
TGTGCCAGCAGCTTAGAGGGAGGGGCAGCCCAGCATTTT,CASSLEGGAAQHF,-,many,TRBV7-9,TRBJ1-5
TGCGCCAGCAGCTTGGAGGGGGGGCCGAACACTGAAGCTTTCTTT,CASSLEGGPNTEAFF,-,-,TRBV5-1,TRBJ1-1
TGTGCCAGCAGCCCACAGGGCTATGGCAATCAGCCCCAGCATTTT,CASSPQGYGNQPQHF,-,many,TRBV5-8,TRBJ1-5
TGCAGCGTTGAGACCCCCCTGCAGAACCAAGAGACCCAGTACTTC,CSVETPLQNQETQYF,-,-,TRBV29-1,TRBJ2-5
TGTGCCAGCAGCCTAGCGGGAGGGATTTGGGATACGCAGTATTTT,CASSLAGGIWDTQYF,TRBD2,few,TRBV28,TRBJ2-3
TGTGCCATCATTGGGAACAGGGTTGACTATGGCTACACCTTC,CAIIGNRVDYGYTF,-,-,TRBV10-3,TRBJ1-2
TGTGCCTGGAGTATTGCAGATACGCAGTATTTT,CAWSIADTQYF,-,once,TRBV30,TRBJ2-3
TGCAGTGCTAATCGCCCCTCCTACGAGCAGTACTTC,CSANRPSYEQYF,-,many,TRBV20-1,TRBJ2-7
TGTGCCAGCGCCGACCAGGCCCAATCACCCCTCCACTTT,CASADQAQSPLHF,-,few,TRBV7-3,TRBJ1-6
TGTGCCAGCAGCCCGGGGGTCCTAGCGGGAGGGCCAACCGGGGAGCTGTTTTTT,CASSPGVLAGGPTGELFF,TRBD2,-,TRBV27,TRBJ2-2
TGTGCCAGCAGCCCCCCGGGAGGGGGGGATGATGAGCAGTTCTTC,CASSPPGGGDDEQFF,TRBD2,few,TRBV7-9,TRBJ2-1
TGTGCCAGCGCCGAAGGGTCTAGCGGGAGGTACGAGCAGTACTTC,CASAEGSSGRYEQYF,TRBD2,many,TRBV2,TRBJ2-7
TGTGCTAGTGGTTTCTCTATTTCCTCCTCCGGGACTCCCCGGAATGAGCAGTTCTTC,CASGFSISSSGTPRNEQFF,-,-,TRBV12-5,TRBJ2-1
TGTGCCAGCAGTTATGGGACAGTCAACACTGAAGCTTTCTTT,CASSYGTVNTEAFF,TRBD1,many,TRBV6-5,TRBJ1-1
TGTGCCAGCAGTTACTACGCGGGGGACGTGAATGAGCAGTTCTTC,CASSYYAGDVNEQFF,TRBD2,many,TRBV6-6,TRBJ2-1
TGTGCCAGCAGCTTAAGCCGGAACTACGAGCAGTACTTC,CASSLSRNYEQYF,-,many,TRBV7-9,TRBJ2-7
TGTGCCGTAGGACTCGATACGCAGTATTTT,CAVGLDTQYF,-,many,TRBV7-9,TRBJ2-3
TGTGCCAGCAGCCAAGTCGGGCAGGAGCAGTACTTC,CASSQVGQEQYF,-,-,TRBV3-1,TRBJ2-7
TGCAGCGCAGGGACGGGGAGTGATTATGGCTACACCTTC,CSAGTGSDYGYTF,-,few,TRBV29-1,TRBJ1-2
TGTGCCAGCAGTTTATGGGTTGCTAGCGGGGTCTACGAGCAGTACTTC,CASSLWVASGVYEQYF,TRBD2,-,TRBV27,TRBJ2-7
TGTGCCTGGAACCTCCGACAGGGGGACACCATATATTTT,CAWNLRQGDTIYF,TRBD1,many,TRBV30,TRBJ1-3
TGTGCCAGCAGCCTCACTAGCGGGGGGTTCACCGGGGAGCTGTTTTTT,CASSLTSGGFTGELFF,TRBD2,-,TRBV13,TRBJ2-2
TGTGCCAGCAGCCAAGGGGAAGATCACCCTGTCTATGGCTACACCTTC,CASSQGEDHPVYGYTF,-,few,TRBV3-1,TRBJ1-2
TGTGCCACCGGCCGGAATTCCTACAATGAGCAGTTCTTC,CATGRNSYNEQFF,-,few,TRBV6-5,TRBJ2-1
TGTGCCAGCAGCTTAACTGAAGGGAACCCATCCTACAATGAGCAGTTCTTC,CASSLTEGNPSYNEQFF,-,-,TRBV7-3,TRBJ2-1